A single sample gave rise to the 12 T cell receptor beta chains below, sequenced in a study of spatial heterogeneity in lung cancer. General observations from the study: Tumor mutation count correlated with how many alpha and beta TCRs expanded intratumorally.

Time point noted: sample taken at primary tumor resection. Their specific antigens are unknown. In TCRdb, the 5' RACE reads were re-called with MiXCR into one record per CDR3 protein. The sample lists 5,500 to 7,500 distinct CDR3 sequences; more than 12% were seen once. Sequencing used lung tumor tissue, obtained at surgery. Receptors originate from a male donor with early-stage non-small cell lung cancer.

The rearrangement joins TRBV10-3 to TRBJ1-1; D is undetermined. The CDR3 spans 13 residues. V lost 2 bases and J 3 bases, leaving 7 bases between the germline ends. Germline V gives CDR1 ENHRY, CDR2 SYGVKD. DNA of the CDR3: TGTGCCATCAGTGAGGAACCCGACACTGAAGCTTTCTTT. Its translation is CAISEEPDTEAFF.

Many counts were recorded for this clonotype. The V and J genes are TRBV11-2 and TRBJ2-5; D uncertain. The germline CDR1 and CDR2 sequences are SGHAT and FQNNGV. V was shortened by 1 base and J by 2 bases, with 11 bases between the two germline ends. This CDR3 is 15 amino acids long. CDR3 region: CASSLVKGTQETQYF. The CDR3 coding sequence is TGTGCCAGCAGCTTAGTGAAGGGAACTCAAGAGACCCAGTACTTC.

This clonotype is medium-sized by share. The chain couples TRBV18 to TRBJ1-5; 11 bases line up with TRBD1. CDR1 and CDR2 from the germline V gene are KGHSH and LQKENI. V gave up 5 bases and J gave up 1 base; unmatched junction bases: 7. The CDR3 length is 17 residues. CDR3 sequence: CASSNGTGGISNQPQHF. The CDR3 nucleotides read TGTGCCAGCTCAAACGGGACAGGGGGAATAAGCAATCAGCCCCAGCATTTT. The variable domain in full, completed from reference TRBV18 and TRBJ1-5, reads NAGVMQNPRHLVRRRGQEARLRCSPMKGHSHVYWYRQLPEEGLKFMVYLQKENIIDESGMPKERFSAEFPKEGPSILRIQQVVRGDSAAYFCASSNGTGGISNQPQHFGDGTRLSIL.

Written as DNA, the CDR3 is TGCGCCAGCAGAACCCCAGGCACAGATACGCAGTATTTT. It translates to CASRTPGTDTQYF. The V call is TRBV10-2, the J call TRBJ2-3; D gene ambiguous. The germline V gene has CDR1 WSHSY and CDR2 SAAADI. The V end was cut by 6 bases, the J end by 1 base, with 8 bases between. The CDR3 is 13 residues long.

This clonotype is classed as medium-sized. J is TRBJ1-1 and V is TRBV10-3; D is uncertain. The V end lost 5 bases, the J end lost 10 bases, and 17 bases lay between the germline ends. This CDR3 is 13 amino acids long. Per germline, CDR1 ENHRY and CDR2 SYGVKD. CDR3 nucleotide sequence: TGTGCCATCAGTCCCGTCCCGGAACAAGGAGCTTTCTTT. Translated: CAISPVPEQGAFF.

Only a few counts were recorded for this clonotype. The CDR3, as DNA: TGTGCCAGCAGTCAGCTAGCGGGGTACGAGCAGTACTTC. Translation: CASSQLAGYEQYF. The chain carries TRBV6-2 or TRBV6-3 and TRBJ2-7, with 9 positions matching TRBD2. The germline V gene encodes CDR1 MNHEY and CDR2 SVGEGT. This CDR3 is built from 13 residues. V shed 5 bases, J shed 4 bases, and the junction held 3 bases outside the gene matches.

Judged by abundance, this clonotype is medium-sized (0.01 to 0.1%). This chain's CDR3 is CAIGPLAGDLNEQFF. The DNA of the CDR3 is TGTGCCATCGGCCCGCTAGCGGGAGATTTGAATGAGCAGTTCTTC. V is TRBV10-3 and J is TRBJ2-1, with 10 bases matching TRBD2. Trimming at V came to 8 bases and at J to 7 bases, leaving 11 bases not matched to a gene. Germline V gives CDR1 ENHRY, CDR2 SYGVKD. CDR3 length: 15 residues.

By proportion, this clonotype is medium-sized. The chain links TRBV18 to TRBJ1-2; D call uncertain. With 3 bases removed from V and 0 bases from J, the gap between germline ends came to 14 bases. The CDR3 has 16 residues. Germline assignment: CDR1 KGHSH and CDR2 LQKENI. CDR3 amino acids: CASSPVWVGTNYGYTF. For the CDR3, the DNA is TGTGCCAGCTCACCGGTCTGGGTTGGAACTAACTATGGCTACACCTTC.

This clonotype was counted many times. The chain employs TRBV5-1 and TRBJ2-1, with a weak D call TRBD2 (5 bases). Germline V gene lookup returns CDR1 SGHRS and CDR2 YFSETQ. The CDR3 loop spans 14 amino acids. Trimming pared 4 bases from V and 4 bases from J, leaving 12 bases between. This CDR3 reads CASSPQLVYNEQFF. CDR3 in DNA: TGCGCCAGCAGCCCGCAACTAGTGTACAATGAGCAGTTCTTC. Together with reference TRBV5-1 and TRBJ2-1, the CDR3 gives the full variable domain: KAGVTQTPRYLIKTRGQQVTLSCSPISGHRSVSWYQQTPGQGLQFLFEYFSETQRNKGNFPGRFSGRQFSNSRSEMNVSTLELGDSALYLCASSPQLVYNEQFFGPGTRLTVL.

The CDR3 bases are TGTGCCAGCAGTGAGGGACTAGCTCTTGGGATGAAGGGTGAGCAGTTCTTC. It specifies CASSEGLALGMKGEQFF. This rearrangement joins TRBV6-1 to TRBJ2-1, with 9 bases fitting TRBD2. V lost 3 bases and J lost 9; bases outside the gene matches: 15. Germline values: CDR1 MNHNS, CDR2 SASEGT. The CDR3 has 17 residues.

This clonotype is deemed medium-sized. The gene calls are TRBV18 and TRBJ1-5; a weak D match, TRBD1 (5 bases). V lost 3 bases, J lost 1 base, and 10 bases lay in between. This CDR3 has 15 residues. Germline CDR1 is KGHSH and CDR2 is LQKENI. CDR3 sequence: CASSPERGSNQPQHF. The CDR3 DNA follows: TGTGCCAGCTCACCTGAAAGGGGAAGCAATCAGCCCCAGCATTTT.

This clonotype was observed many times. The rearrangement joins TRBV5-5 to TRBJ2-7, with unresolved D. The V gene lost 0 bases and the J gene lost 3 bases, with 7 bases spanning the gap. This CDR3 has 13 residues. The germline V gene has CDR1 SGHKS and CDR2 YYEKEE (reference sequence). CDR3 sequence (DNA): TGTGCCAGCAGCTTGGGGGTGGACTACGAGCAGTACTTC. This gives the protein CASSLGVDYEQYF.